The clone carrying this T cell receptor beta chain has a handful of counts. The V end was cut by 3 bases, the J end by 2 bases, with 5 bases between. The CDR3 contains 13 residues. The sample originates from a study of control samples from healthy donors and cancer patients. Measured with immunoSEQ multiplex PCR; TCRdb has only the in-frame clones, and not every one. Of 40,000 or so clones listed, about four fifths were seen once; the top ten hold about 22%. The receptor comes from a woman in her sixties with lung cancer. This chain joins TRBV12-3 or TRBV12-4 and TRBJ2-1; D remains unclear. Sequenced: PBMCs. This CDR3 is CASSFAPYNEQFF. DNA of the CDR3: TGTGCCAGCAGTTTTGCTCCCTACAATGAGCAGTTCTTC.